This T cell receptor beta chain came from a study of cytotoxic CD8 clonotypes in ibrutinib-treated CLL. Regarding the study as a whole: Sampling times (in sustained-remission versus progressing patients) were not the same.

As regards this clone: The antigen remains unidentified.

Clones were sequenced by immunoSEQ multiplex PCR, and TCRdb holds only the in-frame ones, with some missing. The top ten hold 15% of the sample, which has a few hundred thousand clones, roughly 74% seen once. This receptor was identified in a human donor with chronic lymphocytic leukemia. The starting material was PBMCs, obtained after 24 months of ibrutinib treatment.

CDR3 nucleotides: TGTGCCAGCTCACCAAAAACAGGGACGAACACCGGGGAGCTGTTTTTT. Its protein product is CASSPKTGTNTGELFF. The chain combines TRBV18 with TRBJ2-2, with D possibly matching TRBD1 (6 bases). The CDR3 has 16 residues. The V end lost 2 bases, the J end lost 0 bases, and 10 bases lay between the germline ends. Looked up from germline, CDR1 is KGHSH and CDR2 is LQKENI.